Listed below are T cell receptor beta chains from one sample, sequenced in a study of control samples from healthy donors and cancer patients. Sequencing used immunoSEQ multiplex PCR; TCRdb keeps in-frame clones, though not all of them. Among 45,000 to 60,000 clones, roughly 94% were seen once, and the ten largest hold almost 4%. Sequencing was performed on blood. All receptors come from a man younger than 40 in good health. The CDR3 runs from the conserved cysteine through the conserved F or W. A D gene is named only where the DNA matches it firmly. For some rows the clone size is stated as once, few or many, or as a class when expanded; others skip it.

TRBJ2-3 TRBD2 NA TRBV5-1 TGCGCCAGCAGCCTCCCTTTACTAGCGGGGGTGGGGAAGCAAACAGATACGCAGTATTTT CASSLPLLAGVGKQTDTQYF
TRBJ2-7 NA NA TRBV2 TGTGCCAGCCTCGCTGAGGGGGGCCTCGGTGAGCAGTACTTC CASLAEGGLGEQYF
TRBJ2-3 NA NA TRBV7-3 TGTGCCAGCAGCGCCTTAGCGACTAGCACAGATACGCAGTATTTT CASSALATSTDTQYF
TRBJ2-6 NA NA TRBV9 TGTGCCAGCAGCGTACTAGCCTTCTCTGGGGCCAACGTCCTGACTTTC CASSVLAFSGANVLTF
TRBJ1-2 NA once TRBV15 TGTGCCACCAGCAGAGATCACATTCTAAGGACGGGTTTTGGCTACACCTTC CATSRDHILRTGFGYTF
TRBJ2-5 NA NA TRBV4-2 TGTGCCAGCAGCCAAGATCTGATCCGGGGGCAAGAGACCCAGTACTTC CASSQDLIRGQETQYF
TRBJ2-5 NA once TRBV4-1 TGCGCCAGCAGCCAAGAAGGCGGGGGCCCCGGGACCCAGTACTTC CASSQEGGGPGTQYF
TRBJ2-3 NA NA TRBV10-1 TGCGCCAGCAGCCGGGACTCCCCCACAGATACGCAGTATTTT CASSRDSPTDTQYF
TRBJ1-6 TRBD1 NA TRBV9 TGTGCCAGCAGCGTAGCAGGACAGGGGAATTCACCCCTCCACTTT CASSVAGQGNSPLHF
TRBJ2-2 NA NA TRBV7-9 TGTGCCAGCAGCTTAGCTCGTTATTTCACCGGGGAGCTGTTTTTT CASSLARYFTGELFF
TRBJ1-4 NA NA TRBV2 TGTGCCAGCAGTGTAATGACATTGTCGACTAATGAAAAACTGTTTTTT CASSVMTLSTNEKLFF
TRBJ2-7 TRBD1 NA TRBV6-5 TGTGCCAGCAGTCCAGGGACAGAGATATACGAGCAGTACTTC CASSPGTEIYEQYF
TRBJ1-2 NA NA TRBV6-1 TGTGCCAGCAGTGAAGCAGGAGCAGGGCTTTATGGCTACACCTTC CASSEAGAGLYGYTF
TRBJ1-5 NA NA TRBV19 TGTGCCAGTAGTATAGATAACAGATTACAGCCCCAGCATTTT CASSIDNRLQPQHF
TRBJ1-1 NA NA TRBV25-1 TGTGCCAGCAGTGAATTTTTGGGTAAGGAAGCTTTCTTT CASSEFLGKEAFF
TRBJ1-1 NA NA TRBV7-2 TGTGCCAGCAGCTATATCCCGACAGAGCTGGTAGCTTTCTTT CASSYIPTELVAFF
TRBJ1-2 NA NA TRBV6-5 TGTGCCAGCAGTATTTCCGATAACTATGGCTACACCTTC CASSISDNYGYTF
TRBJ1-4 TRBD1 NA TRBV5-1 TGCGCCAGCAGCTTGGGGACAGGGGTTATGGCTAATGAAAAACTATTTTTT CASSLGTGVMANEKLFF
TRBJ1-5 NA NA TRBV10-3 TGTGCCATCAGTGAGTCACCCTTTCGACAGAATCTAGGTCGTCAGCCCCAGCATTTT CAISESPFRQNLGRQPQHF
TRBJ1-5 TRBD1 NA TRBV4-1 TGCGCCAGCAGCGCTCAACCGGGACAGGTTAGAGATCAGCCCCAGCATTTT CASSAQPGQVRDQPQHF
TRBJ1-4 NA NA TRBV12-3/TRBV12-4 TGTGCCAGCAGTCCCGGGGGGGTTGGAAAACTGTTTTTT CASSPGGVGKLFF
TRBJ1-2 NA NA TRBV3-1/TRBV3-2 TGTGCCAGCAGACCCTTACTTGGGGCGGAGGGCTACACCTTC CASRPLLGAEGYTF
TRBJ1-1 NA NA TRBV6-2/TRBV6-3 TGTGCCAGCAGTTTTCCGGGACACCCGAACACTGAAGCTTTCTTT CASSFPGHPNTEAFF
TRBJ2-1 NA NA TRBV7-6 TGTGCCAGCAGCCTCGAGGGGAATGAGCAGTTCTTC CASSLEGNEQFF
TRBJ1-5 NA NA TRBV28 TGTGCCAGCAGTTTAATTGGGCAGACCAATCAGCCCCAGCATTTT CASSLIGQTNQPQHF
TRBJ1-4 TRBD1 NA TRBV19 TGTGCCAGTGGACACAGACAGGGTGGAGAAAAACTGTTTTTT CASGHRQGGEKLFF
TRBJ1-6 TRBD1 once TRBV5-5 TGTGCCAGCAGCCGGACAGGGCAAATTTACCTCTATAATTCACCCCTCCACTTT CASSRTGQIYLYNSPLHF
TRBJ2-1 TRBD2 once TRBV9 TGTGCCAGCAGCGTAGGTAGTAGCGGGAGAGGTAGGCAGTTCTTC CASSVGSSGRGRQFF
TRBJ2-5 TRBD2 NA TRBV6-1 TGTGCCAGCAGTGAAAGGCGGGAGGGTCGGCAAGAGACCCAGTACTTC CASSERREGRQETQYF
TRBJ1-5 NA NA TRBV6-1 TGTGCCAGCGGTGACGGTAGCAATCAGCCCCAGCATTTT CASGDGSNQPQHF
TRBJ2-1 TRBD2 NA TRBV6-4 TGTGCCAGCAGCAGAAGCGGGGGGGTCCACTCCTACAATGAGCAGTTCTTC CASSRSGGVHSYNEQFF
TRBJ1-6 NA NA TRBV2 TGTGCCAGCAGTGTGCAGGCCTATAATTCACCCCTCCACTTT CASSVQAYNSPLHF
TRBJ2-5 NA NA TRBV5-1 TGCGCCAGCAGCTCCCAAGAGACCCAGTACTTC CASSSQETQYF
TRBJ2-5 NA NA TRBV28 TGTGCCAGCAGTTTATTGAAGACGGATAATGAAGAGACCCAGTACTTC CASSLLKTDNEETQYF
TRBJ1-6 NA NA TRBV19 TGTGCCAGTATGCGGCGCCGGGAAGGGGTAACCTATAATTCACCCCTCCACTTT CASMRRREGVTYNSPLHF
TRBJ1-3 NA NA TRBV6-1 TGTGCCAGCAGTGAAGACAGGCCTTCTGGAAACACCATATATTTT CASSEDRPSGNTIYF
TRBJ2-5 TRBD1 NA TRBV11-2 TGTGCCAGCAGCTCTCCGGGACAGCTCCAAGAGACCCAGTACTTC CASSSPGQLQETQYF
TRBJ1-6 TRBD1 NA TRBV18 TGTGCCAGCTCGACAACAGGGGAAAATACACCCCTCCACTTT CASSTTGENTPLHF
TRBJ1-5 NA once TRBV18 TGTGCCAGCTCACCATCTGAAGGGGCCGGCAATCAGCCCCAGCATTTT CASSPSEGAGNQPQHF
TRBJ1-5 TRBD1 once TRBV19 TGTGCCAGTAGTTTCACGGGGCAGGGGGCCAATCAGCCCCAGCATTTT CASSFTGQGANQPQHF
TRBJ2-1 TRBD2 NA TRBV6-1 TGTGCCAGCAGTCAAGGGACTAGCGGGAGCCTCAATGAGCAGTTCTTC CASSQGTSGSLNEQFF
TRBJ2-5 NA NA TRBV18 TGTGCCAGCTCACCAGGGCTAGCCGGGGCCCAGTACTTC CASSPGLAGAQYF
TRBJ1-2 NA once TRBV2 TGTGCCAGCAGCGAACGGTCGGGGGGCTATGGCTACACCTTC CASSERSGGYGYTF
TRBJ1-2 NA NA TRBV14 TGTGCCAGCAGCCGAGACGTCTATGGCTACACCTTC CASSRDVYGYTF
TRBJ1-5 NA NA TRBV10-3 TGTGCCATCAGTGAGTCGACTCGTCTTGAAGGTCAGCCCCAGCATTTT CAISESTRLEGQPQHF
TRBJ1-1 NA NA TRBV30 TGTGCCTTAACTTTAGCGTTTGGCACTGAAGCTTTCTTT CALTLAFGTEAFF
TRBJ1-5 NA NA TRBV7-7 TGTGCCAGCAGCTTAGCTAGGGGGCCCCAGCATTTT CASSLARGPQHF
TRBJ2-5 TRBD1 NA TRBV11-3 TGTGCCAGCCGTGCGACAGGGGGCGAGACCCAGTACTTC CASRATGGETQYF